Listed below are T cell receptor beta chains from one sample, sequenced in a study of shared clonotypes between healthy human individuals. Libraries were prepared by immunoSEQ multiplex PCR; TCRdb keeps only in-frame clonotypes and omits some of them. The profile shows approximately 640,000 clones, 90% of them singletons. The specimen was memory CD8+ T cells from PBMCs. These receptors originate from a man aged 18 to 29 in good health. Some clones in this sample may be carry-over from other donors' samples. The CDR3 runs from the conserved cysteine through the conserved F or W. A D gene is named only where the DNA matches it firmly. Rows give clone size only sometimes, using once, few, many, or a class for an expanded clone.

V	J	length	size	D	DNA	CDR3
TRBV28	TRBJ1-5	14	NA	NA	TGTGCCAGCAGCCTCCGGGTCAGGGGTCAGCCCCAGCATTTT	CASSLRVRGQPQHF
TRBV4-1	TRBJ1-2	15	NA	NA	TGCGCCAGCAGCCAAACTAGAAGCCACAACTATGGCTACACCTTC	CASSQTRSHNYGYTF
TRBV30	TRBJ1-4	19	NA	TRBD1	TGTGCCTGGACCGGAGAGGAGGGGACAGGGAGACATCCGTATGAAAAACTGTTTTTT	CAWTGEEGTGRHPYEKLFF
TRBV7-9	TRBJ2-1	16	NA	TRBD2	TGTGCCAGCAGCCCCCCCTTAGCGGGAGTCAACAATGAGCAGTTCTTC	CASSPPLAGVNNEQFF
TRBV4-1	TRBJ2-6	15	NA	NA	TGCGCCAGCAGCCCCCAGGGCTCTGGGGCCAACGTCCTGACTTTC	CASSPQGSGANVLTF
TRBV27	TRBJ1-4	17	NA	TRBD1	TGTGCCAGCAGTTTATCGCGGGTTGACAGGGGTTATGAAAAACTGTTTTTT	CASSLSRVDRGYEKLFF
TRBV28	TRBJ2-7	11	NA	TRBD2	TGTGCCGCCCGGGAGGAGGACGAGCAGTACTTC	CAAREEDEQYF
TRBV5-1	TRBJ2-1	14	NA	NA	TGCGCCAGCAGCTTGGTAGCAGTCTACAATGAGCAGTTCTTC	CASSLVAVYNEQFF
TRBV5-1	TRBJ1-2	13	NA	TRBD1	TGCGCCATCTCCGGAGGGGGCAAGGATGGCTACACCTTC	CAISGGGKDGYTF
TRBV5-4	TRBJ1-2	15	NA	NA	TGTGCCAGCAGCTTTCGGCCAGGAGCTAACTATGGCTACACCTTC	CASSFRPGANYGYTF
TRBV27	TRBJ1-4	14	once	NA	TGTGCCAGCAGTTTCAGACGGTTAAATGAAAAACTGTTTTTT	CASSFRRLNEKLFF
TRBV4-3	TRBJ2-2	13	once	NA	TGCGCCAGCAGCCAAGATTATTCCGGGGAGCTGTTTTTT	CASSQDYSGELFF
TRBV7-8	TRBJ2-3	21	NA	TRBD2	TGTGCCAGCAGCTACCTTCCCCCCCCCGGCGGGAGAGAATACGGAGCAGATACGCAGTATTTT	CASSYLPPPGGREYGADTQYF
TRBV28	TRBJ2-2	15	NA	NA	TGTGCCAGCAGCAACCGAGCCGAACTTGACGGGGAGCTGTTTTTT	CASSNRAELDGELFF
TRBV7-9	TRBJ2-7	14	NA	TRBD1	TGTGCCAGCAGCCCCCGAGGGGGCGAGTACGAGCAGTACTTC	CASSPRGGEYEQYF
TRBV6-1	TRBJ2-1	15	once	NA	TGTGCCAGCAGTGAAGGTGTGGGGGGCCGGGATGAGCAGTTCTTC	CASSEGVGGRDEQFF
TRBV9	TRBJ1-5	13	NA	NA	TGTGCCAGCAGCGTAGCTAGTCATCAGCCCCAGCATTTT	CASSVASHQPQHF
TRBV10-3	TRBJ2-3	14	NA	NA	TGTGCCATCAGTGAATTCCGCGGCACAGATACGCAGTATTTT	CAISEFRGTDTQYF
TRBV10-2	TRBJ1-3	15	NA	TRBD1	TGCGCCAGCAGTGAGGGGACAGGGGTCGGAAACACCATATATTTT	CASSEGTGVGNTIYF
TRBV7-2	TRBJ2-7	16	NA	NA	TGTGCCAGCAACGACCGATCCAGCGGGCAGACCTACGAGCAGTACTTC	CASNDRSSGQTYEQYF
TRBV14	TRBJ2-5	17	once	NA	TGTGCCAGCAGCCAGGGGGTGCAGCGGCTCCCGAAGGAGACCCAGTACTTC	CASSQGVQRLPKETQYF
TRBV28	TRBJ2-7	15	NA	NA	TGTGCCAGCGCCACTCCCGGACAGACCTCCTACGAGCAGTACTTC	CASATPGQTSYEQYF
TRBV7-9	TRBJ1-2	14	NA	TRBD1	TGTGCCAGCAGCTCGGGACAGGCGGGCTATGGCTACACCTTC	CASSSGQAGYGYTF
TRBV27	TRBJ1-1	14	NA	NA	TGTGCCAGCAGTTTAGTACAGGCGAACACTGAAGCTTTCTTT	CASSLVQANTEAFF
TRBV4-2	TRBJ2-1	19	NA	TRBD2	TGTGCCAGCAGCCGGACGAGATGGGAGGGCCTTTTACCGGGGAATGAGCAGTTCTTC	CASSRTRWEGLLPGNEQFF
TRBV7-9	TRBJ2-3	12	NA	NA	TGTGCCAGCAGCTCGATGAAAGGAACGCAGTATTTT	CASSSMKGTQYF
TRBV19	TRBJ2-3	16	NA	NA	TGTGCCAGTAGTATAAGGGCAGGTCCTTACACAGATACGCAGTATTTT	CASSIRAGPYTDTQYF
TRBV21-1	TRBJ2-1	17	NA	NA	TGTGCCAGCAGAACTAGCGGGAGGGCCCTCGGCAGCAATGAGCAGTTCTTC	CASRTSGRALGSNEQFF
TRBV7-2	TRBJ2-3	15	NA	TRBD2	TGTGCCAGCAGCCTAATCACAGCGGGACTAGCGCCGCAGTATTTT	CASSLITAGLAPQYF
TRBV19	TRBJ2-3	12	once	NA	TGTGCCAGTAGTACAGGGGCAGATACGCAGTATTTT	CASSTGADTQYF
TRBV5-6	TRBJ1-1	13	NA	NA	TGTGCCAGCAGCTTTATACGAGGGGCTGGAGCTTTCTTT	CASSFIRGAGAFF
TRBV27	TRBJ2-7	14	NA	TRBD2	TGTGCCAGCAGTTTGGGTCTAGCGGAATACGAGCAGTACTTC	CASSLGLAEYEQYF
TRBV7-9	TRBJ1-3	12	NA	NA	TGTGCCAGCAGCCCAGGGGGAAACACCATATATTTT	CASSPGGNTIYF
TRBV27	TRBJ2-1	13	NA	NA	TGTGCCAGCAGTTTAGGGATGCAAGGTGAGCAGTTCTTC	CASSLGMQGEQFF
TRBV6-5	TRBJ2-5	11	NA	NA	TGTGCCAGCAGTTATATAGAGACCCAGTACTTC	CASSYIETQYF
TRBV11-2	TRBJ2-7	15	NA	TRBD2	TGTGCCAGCAGCTGGGGGACTAGCGGATACTACGAGCAGTACTTC	CASSWGTSGYYEQYF
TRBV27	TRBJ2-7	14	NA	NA	TGTGCCAGCAGCGAACAGACGGGTACCTACGAGCAGTACTTC	CASSEQTGTYEQYF
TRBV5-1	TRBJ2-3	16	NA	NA	TGCGCCAGCAGCTTGTACTACGGGATCGGCACAGATACGCAGTATTTT	CASSLYYGIGTDTQYF
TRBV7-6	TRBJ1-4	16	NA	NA	TGTGCCAGCAGCCTAAGAGGGCAGCAGACTAATGAAAAACTGTTTTTT	CASSLRGQQTNEKLFF
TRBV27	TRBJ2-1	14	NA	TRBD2	TGTGCCAGCAGTTGGGGGACTAGGAGTCATGAGCAGTTCTTC	CASSWGTRSHEQFF
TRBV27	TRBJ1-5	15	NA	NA	TGTGCCAGCAGTTCGGGACTGTATAGCAATCAGCCCCAGCATTTT	CASSSGLYSNQPQHF
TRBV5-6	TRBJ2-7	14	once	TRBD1	TGTGCCAGCAGCCCGGGACAGGGGGCCTACGAGCAGTACTTC	CASSPGQGAYEQYF
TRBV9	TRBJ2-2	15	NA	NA	TGTGCCAGCAGCGTAGAGGGGTCGGTCACCGGGGAGCTGTTTTTT	CASSVEGSVTGELFF
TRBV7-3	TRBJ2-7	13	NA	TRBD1	TGTGCCAGCAGCTACCGACAGGGCTACGAGCAGTACTTC	CASSYRQGYEQYF
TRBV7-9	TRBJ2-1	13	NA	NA	TGTGCCAGCAGCTTAGGACAGGTGAATGAGCAGTTCTTC	CASSLGQVNEQFF
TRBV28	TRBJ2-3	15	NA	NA	TGTGCCAGCAGGCAACGCAGAGCACCGGGGGATACGCAGTATTTT	CASRQRRAPGDTQYF
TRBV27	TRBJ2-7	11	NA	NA	TGTGCCAGCATCGAGGGGGTCCGGCAGTACTTC	CASIEGVRQYF
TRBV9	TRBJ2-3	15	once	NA	TGTGCCAGCAGCGCGGGACTCTTCCTCACAGATACGCAGTATTTT	CASSAGLFLTDTQYF
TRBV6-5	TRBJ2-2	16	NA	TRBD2	TGTGCCAGCAGTTTGACCAGCGGGAGGCCCACCGGGGAGCTGTTTTTT	CASSLTSGRPTGELFF
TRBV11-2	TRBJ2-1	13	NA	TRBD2	TGTGCCAGCAGACTAGCGGTCTACAATGAGCAGTTCTTC	CASRLAVYNEQFF
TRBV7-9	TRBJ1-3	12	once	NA	TGTGCCAGCAGCTTGACTGGAAACACCATATATTTT	CASSLTGNTIYF
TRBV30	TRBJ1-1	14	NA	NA	TGTGCCTGGAGTAAAGGCTGGAGGGAGACTGAAGCTTTCTTT	CAWSKGWRETEAFF
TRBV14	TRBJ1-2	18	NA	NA	TGTGCCAGCAGCCAAGGAAGTGGCAGGCGGGAGGTTGGCTATGGCTACACCTTC	CASSQGSGRREVGYGYTF
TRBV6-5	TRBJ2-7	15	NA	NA	TGTGCCAGCAGCCCTCTGGCGGTCGGGTCCTACGAGCAGTACTTC	CASSPLAVGSYEQYF
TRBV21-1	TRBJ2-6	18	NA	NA	TGTGCCAGCAGCAGACACAGGGACAGTAAACCCGGGGCCAACGTCCTGACTTTC	CASSRHRDSKPGANVLTF